This T cell receptor (beta chain) is drawn from a study of graft-versus-host responses after intestinal transplantation (dated by TCRdb to the early 2020s). As for the study more broadly: The transplants that recipients received were multivisceral, liver-intestinal, or isolated intestinal. Anti-thymocyte globulin induction was given to all recipients, followed by maintenance tacrolimus and steroids for approximately three years. Bulk TCR-beta CDR3 sequencing was used to track graft-versus-host and host-versus-graft alloreactive T cell clones in the graft, circulation and bone marrow after intestinal transplantation. To identify alloreactive clones, pre-transplant mixed lymphocyte reaction products were sequenced and compared with unstimulated pre-transplant donor and recipient T cells. The cohort enrolled around 25 intestinal transplant recipients including one retransplant, and a few patients lacking pretransplant specimens were excluded. Donor T cell macrochimerism was defined as a peak of at least 4% donor T cells among recipient peripheral blood mononuclear cells. Rather than going through the commercial service, samples from a few later patients were sequenced in-house on an Illumina MiSeq and processed with MiXCR. Broader findings and caveats from the paper: Peak levels of circulating GvH clones were associated with declines in HvG clones early after transplant. Patients with donor T cell macrochimerism had high GvH to HvG T cell clonal ratios in their allografts. The conclusions were limited by the relatively low number and heterogeneity of the intestinal transplant patients. GvH clones were detected in recipient bone marrow, and some appeared earlier in ileal mucosa or blood, consistent with an intestinal mucosal origin.

Interpreted using the paper, the time point label stands for: cells obtained before transplantation from donor or recipient. CD3+CD4+ and CD3+CD8+ populations were FACS-sorted from unstimulated pre-transplant donor and recipient cells taken from spleen or lymph nodes. With regard to this clone: Its cognate antigen has yet to be identified. Within one base of it there is no much larger clone, and no base qualities were kept.

Libraries were built with the immunoSEQ multiplex PCR assay. For most patients, genomic DNA was isolated with the Qiagen DNeasy Blood and Tissue Kit and shipped frozen to Adaptive Biotechnologies for TCR sequencing. Adaptive Biotechnologies carried out high-throughput TCR-beta CDR3 sequencing of genomic DNA for most patients. As for the authors' bioinformatics: Adaptive's ImmunoSEQ software supplied the TCR sequencing data for approximately 18 patients, while MiXCR and VDJtools were used to process three other patients. To correct CD4 versus CD8 sorting errors, any sequence found in both subsets at a frequency ratio below 5:1 was removed. CDR3 nucleotide sequences shared between donor and recipient were removed because the origin of such sequences could not be assigned. Alloreactive clones required at least 2-fold expansion over unstimulated cells and minimum CFSE-low frequency of 0.002% (template counts) or 0.001% (read counts). Clones were considered mappable if detected in sequenced pre-transplant spleen, lymph node, or MLR CFSE-low populations of the donor or recipient. Cumulative frequency of alloreactive clones was calculated as a percentage of all sequences weighted by copy number. TCRdb mirrors the immuneACCESS table, restricted to in-frame sequences. Some clones are absent from its copies; in checked studies, under half trace to an unresolved V gene, and the reason for the others is unknown. Clone size and V and J calls were adopted from that table, with D and trimming inferred from the DNA. Within this sample are over 85,000 clones, with about 94% of them counted one time only. The ten most abundant clones make up about 0.2% of the sample.

Trimming costs V 2 bases and J 4 bases, and their ends lie 9 bases apart. According to the germline V gene, CDR1 reads SGHRS and CDR2 reads YFSETQ. The CDR3 has 13 amino acids, counting the end cysteine and phenylalanine. The only DNA kept is the CDR3, 39 bases in frame from the first base. The starting material was unstimulated CD4+ T cells sorted from spleen or lymph node cells, obtained before transplant. The sequence came from a human donor who was the organ donor for an intestinal transplant. The rearrangement combines TRBV5-1 with TRBJ1-1; no confident D gene assignment can be made. The bases read TGCGCCAGCAGCTTACCGAGTGGCACTGAAGCTTTCTTT. It specifies CASSLPSGTEAFF.